These 24 T cell receptor beta chains came from one sample sequenced in a study of PD-1 blockade in classical Hodgkin lymphoma. The assay was immunoSEQ multiplex PCR, and TCRdb's table has in-frame clones only and misses some. Among approximately 13,000 clones listed, over 75% were seen once. Every one of the patients relapsed after autologous stem cell transplantation (brentuximab vedotin exposure was variable). The specimen was peripheral blood mononuclear cells (PBMCs), collected at baseline. These receptors were collected from a human donor with classical Hodgkin lymphoma.

This clone was picked up a small number of times. The chain combines TRBV5-1 with TRBJ1-2; unclear D gene. This CDR3 region has 14 residues. Trimming took off 0 bases at V and 0 bases at J, with 6 bases between the two ends. Germline V gene data show CDR1 as SGHRS and CDR2 as YFSETQ. This CDR3 reads CASSLDTANYGYTF. CDR3 sequence (DNA): TGCGCCAGCAGCTTGGACACCGCTAACTATGGCTACACCTTC.

V and J are TRBV5-1 and TRBJ1-4; TRBD1 might be the D (5 bases). V lost 2 bases and J lost 7, with 15 bases in between. This CDR3 has 15 amino acids. Germline CDR1 reads SGHRS; CDR2 reads YFSETQ. As DNA, the CDR3 is TGCGCCAGCAGCTTCGGGAGCAGGGACGGTGAAAAACTGTTTTTT. Translation: CASSFGSRDGEKLFF. Full variable domain (missing parts from reference TRBV5-1 and TRBJ1-4): KAGVTQTPRYLIKTRGQQVTLSCSPISGHRSVSWYQQTPGQGLQFLFEYFSETQRNKGNFPGRFSGRQFSNSRSEMNVSTLELGDSALYLCASSFGSRDGEKLFFGSGTQLSVL.

The V gene is TRBV18, the J gene TRBJ1-6; the D gene is possibly TRBD1 (5 bases). V was shortened by 2 bases and J by 5 bases, with 7 bases between the two germline ends. Per germline, CDR1 KGHSH and CDR2 LQKENI. CDR3 size: 14 residues. This CDR3 is CASSPGGNNSPLHF. CDR3 in DNA: TGTGCCAGCTCACCAGGGGGGAATAATTCACCCCTCCACTTT.

The chain is built from TRBV21-1 and TRBJ2-2; the table names TRBD2, a call not compared with the DNA. TRBV21-1 is described as a pseudogene. There are 17 residues in the CDR3. The CDR3 reads CASSKGRRKANTGELFF. The CDR3 region has the DNA TGTGCCAGCAGCAAAGGACGGAGGAAGGCGAACACCGGGGAGCTGTTTTTT.

The rearrangement joins TRBV5-1 to TRBJ2-2, with 10 bases matching TRBD1. V dropped 4 bases and J dropped 6; count of bases not matched to a gene: 6. From germline, CDR1 is SGHRS and CDR2 YFSETQ. CDR3 length: 15 residues. CDR3 sequence: CASSIGQGVPGELFF. CDR3 coding DNA: TGCGCCAGCAGCATAGGACAGGGGGTCCCCGGGGAGCTGTTTTTT.

By share of the sample, this clone is large. J is TRBJ1-3 and V is TRBV7-9, with TRBD1 identical over 10 bases. Trimming took 5 bases from V and 2 from J; bases not matched to a gene: 9. This CDR3 is 17 amino acids long. From germline, CDR1 is SEHNR and CDR2 FQNEAQ (reference sequence). In DNA form, the CDR3 reads TGTGCCAGCAGCCCGATTCCGGGACAGGGGACTGGAAACACCATATATTTT. Residues: CASSPIPGQGTGNTIYF.

The V call is TRBV5-1, the J call TRBJ2-1, with D perhaps matching TRBD1 or TRBD2 (5 bases each). V gave up 0 bases and J gave up 1 base, with 8 bases separating them. Germline-derived CDR1 and CDR2 are SGHRS and YFSETQ. The CDR3 extends over 15 amino acids. This CDR3 reads CASSLAGTSYNEQFF. DNA of the CDR3: TGCGCCAGCAGCTTGGCGGGGACGTCCTACAATGAGCAGTTCTTC.

V and J are TRBV7-2 and TRBJ2-2; 8 nucleotides agree with TRBD1. Losses at the gene ends were 5 bases for V and 5 bases for J; bases not matched to a gene: 13. Germline values: CDR1 SGHTA, CDR2 FQGNSA. The CDR3 runs 17 residues. This chain's CDR3 is CASSAGQGLRRTGELFF. In DNA, the CDR3 is TGTGCCAGCAGCGCCGGACAGGGCCTAAGGAGGACCGGGGAGCTGTTTTTT.

This chain uses TRBV6-5 with TRBJ1-1; D unresolved. The CDR3 has 13 residues. Germline assignment: CDR1 MNHEY and CDR2 SVGAGI. V dropped 6 bases and J dropped 0 bases, with 8 bases sitting between them. The chain's CDR3 is CASSRRVNTEAFF. In DNA, the CDR3 is TGTGCCAGCAGCCGAAGGGTGAACACTGAAGCTTTCTTT.

This clone was seen only once. The chain recombines TRBV5-1 with TRBJ2-1; D possibly corresponds to TRBD2 (5 bases). From germline, CDR1 is SGHRS and CDR2 YFSETQ. V lost 4 bases, J lost 7 bases, and 27 bases lay in between. This CDR3 is built from 18 residues. The CDR3 protein is CASSPLAQRLQLYNEQFF. DNA for the CDR3: TGCGCCAGCAGCCCCTTAGCCCAGCGGCTACAATTGTATAATGAGCAGTTCTTC.

The chain employs TRBV4-3 and TRBJ1-5; no clear D. The CDR3 extends over 13 amino acids. Germline V CDR1 and CDR2: LGHNA, YSLEER. V dropped 1 base and J dropped 2 bases, with 3 bases sitting between them. The CDR3 loop reads CASSQGRNQPQHF. As DNA, the CDR3 is TGCGCCAGCAGCCAAGGCCGCAATCAGCCCCAGCATTTT.

The chain combines TRBV28 with TRBJ2-1; TRBD2 might be the D (5 bases). This CDR3 is 14 amino acids long. Germline V CDR1 and CDR2: MDHEN, SYDVKM. Trimming took 9 bases from V and 4 from J, leaving 16 bases between them. The CDR3 is CASTRPGSYNEQFF. The CDR3 DNA is TGTGCCAGTACCCGGCCGGGGTCATACAATGAGCAGTTCTTC.

Only one count was recorded for this clone. This rearrangement joins TRBV4-3 to TRBJ2-2; D is undetermined. The CDR3 has 14 amino acids. The V end lost 0 bases, the J end lost 8 bases, and 10 bases lay between the germline ends. Germline CDR1 LGHNA, CDR2 YSLEER. DNA of the CDR3: TGCGCCAGCAGCCAAGATCGGTACTGGGGGGAGCTGTTTTTT. This gives the protein CASSQDRYWGELFF.

V is TRBV15 and J is TRBJ2-7, with TRBD2 matching over 7 bases. Germline V gives CDR1 LNHNV, CDR2 YYDKDF (reference sequence). The CDR3 has 14 amino acids. Trimming at V came to 3 bases and at J to 7 bases, leaving 9 bases not matched to a gene. CDR3 nucleotides: TGTGCCACCAGCAGGGGGGGGACCGGGGAGGAGCAGTACTTC. It specifies CATSRGGTGEEQYF.

The rearrangement uses TRBV6-1 and TRBJ1-6; a possible D gene is TRBD1 (5 bases). V dropped 8 bases and J dropped 4 bases, with 12 bases sitting between them. There are 14 residues in the CDR3. CDR1 is MNHNS and CDR2 is SASEGT in the germline V gene. Written as DNA, the CDR3 is TGTGCCAGCGCCCGGGGCGGTTATAATTCACCCCTCCACTTT. Its protein is CASARGGYNSPLHF.

The chain recombines TRBV5-1 with TRBJ2-5, with D possibly matching TRBD2 (6 bases). With 0 bases removed from V and 5 bases from J, the gap between germline ends came to 14 bases. Germline loops: CDR1 SGHRS, CDR2 YFSETQ. The length of the CDR3 is 15 residues. The CDR3 DNA sequence: TGCGCCAGCAGCTTGGCCCAGGCGGGGCGTGAGACCCAGTACTTC. Amino acids: CASSLAQAGRETQYF.

The gene calls are TRBV4-3 and TRBJ1-4, with D maybe TRBD1 (5 bases). The V end lost 0 bases, the J end lost 3 bases, and 8 bases lay between the germline ends. Germline assignment: CDR1 LGHNA and CDR2 YSLEER. CDR3 length: 15 amino acids. The CDR3 DNA reads TGCGCCAGCAGCCAAGATTGGGGCCCTAATGAAAAACTGTTTTTT. Residues: CASSQDWGPNEKLFF.

This chain joins TRBV4-2 and TRBJ2-3; D is perhaps TRBD2 (5 bases). CDR1 and CDR2 (germline): LGHNA, YNFKEQ. The CDR3 consists of 15 residues. Trimming took 0 bases from V and 0 from J, leaving 7 bases between them. CDR3: CASSQEGASTDTQYF. The CDR3 DNA reads TGTGCCAGCAGCCAAGAGGGAGCCAGCACAGATACGCAGTATTTT.

This clone was detected a few times. V usage is TRBV18 and J usage is TRBJ1-4; D remains unclear. Trimming took off 0 bases at V and 0 bases at J, with 11 bases between the two ends. The CDR3 covers 17 residues. CDR1 is KGHSH, CDR2 LQKENI, per germline. For the CDR3, the DNA is TGTGCCAGCTCACCACCGGGCAGAATCGCAACTAATGAAAAACTGTTTTTT. This encodes CASSPPGRIATNEKLFF. The full variable domain, completed using reference TRBV18 and TRBJ1-4, is NAGVMQNPRHLVRRRGQEARLRCSPMKGHSHVYWYRQLPEEGLKFMVYLQKENIIDESGMPKERFSAEFPKEGPSILRIQQVVRGDSAAYFCASSPPGRIATNEKLFFGSGTQLSVL.

The rearrangement links TRBV5-1 to TRBJ2-7; TRBD2 is a possible D gene (5 bases). Looked up from germline, CDR1 is SGHRS and CDR2 is YFSETQ. V was cut by 4 bases and J by 0 bases, with 17 bases left in between. The CDR3 has 16 residues. This CDR3 is CASSPFPGLSSYEQYF. CDR3 nucleotides: TGCGCCAGCAGCCCCTTCCCGGGGTTGAGCTCCTACGAGCAGTACTTC.

V and J are TRBV18 and TRBJ2-3; no firm D call. Germline V gene sequence: CDR1 KGHSH, CDR2 LQKENI. The CDR3 sequence is 14 residues long. Deletions cut 3 bases from V and 4 bases from J, with 11 bases between. The DNA of the CDR3 is TGTGCCAGCTCACCTTGGCGTGGTGCAGATACGCAGTATTTT. Its protein product is CASSPWRGADTQYF. Drawing the rest from reference TRBV18 and TRBJ2-3, the complete variable domain is NAGVMQNPRHLVRRRGQEARLRCSPMKGHSHVYWYRQLPEEGLKFMVYLQKENIIDESGMPKERFSAEFPKEGPSILRIQQVVRGDSAAYFCASSPWRGADTQYFGPGTRLTVL.

The chain combines TRBV10-1 with TRBJ2-2, with 7 bases identical to TRBD1. V gave up 6 bases and J gave up 2 bases; unmatched junction bases: 6. This CDR3 is built from 15 residues. Germline V gene lookup returns CDR1 WNHNN and CDR2 SYGVQD (reference sequence). This chain's CDR3 is CASSSGTANTGELFF. The CDR3 nucleotides read TGCGCCAGCAGCTCCGGGACAGCAAACACCGGGGAGCTGTTTTTT.

The rearrangement links TRBV18 to TRBJ1-3; 8 bases map to TRBD1. Trimming at V came to 1 base and at J to 7 bases, leaving 12 bases not matched to a gene. Per germline, CDR1 KGHSH and CDR2 LQKENI. This CDR3 comprises 17 residues. Here the CDR3 reads CASSPLFGTGPINTIYF. DNA of the CDR3: TGTGCCAGCTCACCACTCTTCGGGACAGGCCCTATCAACACCATATATTTT.

The chain combines TRBV18 with TRBJ2-6; D gene uncertain. The germline V gene encodes CDR1 KGHSH and CDR2 LQKENI. There are 17 residues in the CDR3. The V end was cut by 3 bases, the J end by 4 bases, with 16 bases between. The CDR3 sequence is CASSPPASGQGANVLTF. The DNA of the CDR3 is TGTGCCAGCTCACCCCCGGCCTCCGGGCAAGGGGCCAACGTCCTGACTTTC.